What follows are 7 T cell receptor beta chains derived from one specimen sequenced in a study of immune evolution from preneoplasia to lung adenocarcinoma. Method: immunoSEQ multiplex PCR; TCRdb's copy keeps in-frame clones and lacks some. Of about 9,600 clones in the sample, approximately 80% were seen once. Sequencing was carried out using FFPE minimally invasive lung adenocarcinoma tissue. These receptors all stem from a person aged 65 to 85 with lung adenocarcinoma.

The sample holds a few counts of this clone. The chain combines TRBV27 with TRBJ2-7; TRBD2 aligns across 12 bases. The CDR3 is made up of 15 amino acids. Germline loops: CDR1 MNHEY, CDR2 SMNVEV (reference sequence). V was pared by 4 bases and J by 4 bases, with 5 bases of the junction left unmatched. CDR3 amino acids: CASSSGTSGSYEQYF. The CDR3 DNA sequence: TGTGCCAGCAGTTCCGGGACTAGCGGGTCTTACGAGCAGTACTTC.

The chain couples TRBV7-8 to TRBJ2-6, with D perhaps matching TRBD1 (6 bases). Per germline, CDR1 SGHVS and CDR2 FQNEAQ. The CDR3 is 18 residues long. With 2 bases removed from V and 1 base from J, the gap between germline ends came to 15 bases. CDR3 coding DNA: TGTGCCAGCAGCTTATGGGCAGGGGTGGGATCTGGGGCCAACGTCCTGACTTTC. This translates into CASSLWAGVGSGANVLTF. The full variable domain, with the rest looked up from reference TRBV7-8 and TRBJ2-6, is GAGVSQSPRYKVAKRGQDVALRCDPISGHVSLFWYQQALGQGPEFLTYFQNEAQLDKSGLPSDRFFAERPEGSVSTLKIQRTQQEDSAVYLCASSLWAGVGSGANVLTFGAGSRLTVL.

This clone was seen a few times. The chain recombines TRBV9 with TRBJ1-4; D may be TRBD1 (5 bases). Germline-derived CDR1 and CDR2 are SGDLS and YYNGEE. This CDR3 has 18 amino acids. Between the trimmed V and J ends, which lost 0 bases and 0 bases, there was a span of 15 bases. CDR3 bases: TGTGCCAGCAGCGTAGCTGGGACGTCCACAGCAACTAATGAAAAACTGTTTTTT. This encodes CASSVAGTSTATNEKLFF.

V gene TRBV28 combines with J gene TRBJ1-5; D is ambiguous. The CDR3 is made up of 12 amino acids. CDR1 and CDR2 (germline): MDHEN, SYDVKM. Trimming removed 6 bases from V and 0 bases from J, with 3 bases in between. Written as DNA, the CDR3 is TGTGCCAGCAGGTTTAGCAATCAGCCCCAGCATTTT. Protein: CASRFSNQPQHF.

The chain joins TRBV2 to TRBJ1-3; a weak D match, TRBD1 (6 bases). Looked up from germline, CDR1 is SNHLY and CDR2 is FYNNEI. The CDR3 length is 15 residues. Trimming pared 1 base from V and 3 bases from J, leaving 10 bases between. The CDR3 coding sequence is TGTGCCAGCAGTGAAGAGGGGGTCGGTGGAAACACCATATATTTT. Protein product: CASSEEGVGGNTIYF.

The chain couples TRBV6-5 to TRBJ2-6, with D unresolved. The CDR3 runs 13 residues. From germline, CDR1 is MNHEY and CDR2 SVGAGI. V gave up 4 bases and J gave up 0 bases, with 1 base separating them. Here the CDR3 reads CASSSSGANVLTF. In DNA, the CDR3 is TGTGCCAGCAGTTCCTCTGGGGCCAACGTCCTGACTTTC.

The chain has TRBV6-5 and TRBJ2-7; no clear D gene. The V and J ends lost 0 bases and 2 bases respectively, with 8 bases between them. The CDR3 has 14 residues. Germline CDR1 reads MNHEY; CDR2 reads SVGAGI. The CDR3 spells CASSYSLSTYEQYF. The CDR3 DNA sequence: TGTGCCAGCAGTTACTCGCTGTCCACCTACGAGCAGTACTTC.